This record covers a single TCR beta chain. Its antigen is currently unknown. The data stem from a study of cytomegalovirus exposure and HLA in healthy donors. On the study more broadly: A previous analysis identified fewer than 130 million unique TCR beta sequences derived from about 180 million T cells. Study-wide findings and caveats: It was in a later analysis that TCR association rates were seen to vary by HLA locus, highest for DRB1 and lowest for HLA-C. Most TCR beta V segments were productive about 87% or about 30% of the time in an earlier analysis.

The germline V gene has CDR1 SGHTA and CDR2 FQGTGA. This CDR3 has 13 residues. V was shortened by 2 bases and J by 1 base, with 5 bases between the two germline ends. 60 Vbeta and 13 Jbeta primers were used in PCR. Libraries were prepared by immunoSEQ multiplex PCR; TCRdb keeps only in-frame clonotypes and omits some of them. The sample comprises roughly 200,000 clones, around 75% of which are singletons, and 2.5% to 3.5% rests with the top ten. Sequencing was performed on PBMCs. The TCR was taken from a male donor in good health and CMV-seronegative. This chain joins TRBV7-3 and TRBJ2-5; no firm D call. The CDR3 region has the DNA TGTGCCAGCAGCTTACCCCGCCAAGAGACCCAGTACTTC. Encoded protein: CASSLPRQETQYF.